These T cell receptor beta chains were read from a single sample in a study of CD8+ T cells in alopecia areata. Produced via immunoSEQ multiplex PCR; TCRdb's table is partial and in-frame only. Altogether about 140,000 clones are present, 70% to 90% being singletons, with the ten largest covering about 12%. Specimen: CD8+ T cells sorted from blood, collected at week 4, from a patient treated with tofacitinib. Receptors originate from a human donor with alopecia areata. Each CDR3 is given with its conserved first and last residue. D genes are given only for firm matches. Only part of the rows carry a size: once, few, many, or a class if the clone is expanded.

d_call,clone_size,v_call,cdr3_aa
.,few,TRBV19,CASSPEGKELFF
.,.,TRBV14,CASSQRGGYTEAFF
TRBD1,.,TRBV27,CATAGQGRSGYTF
.,.,TRBV27,CASSRMGHNNEQFF
.,.,TRBV23-1,CASSQGEMPYEQYF
.,.,TRBV5-1,CASSLGYSSYEQYF
.,.,TRBV5-1,CASSPTESNTGELFF
.,.,TRBV27,CASSYTGLNQPQHF
.,.,TRBV9,CASSDKGVSGNTIYF
.,.,TRBV27,CASKESDTQYF
.,.,TRBV5-4,CASSLIDRPYEQYF
.,.,TRBV7-9,CASFGMNTEAFF
TRBD2,.,TRBV7-9,CASSPTSGRMTGELFF
.,.,TRBV9,CASSVSTGGYTF
.,.,TRBV7-6,CASSARMELFF
.,.,TRBV27,CASSLYGGEQFF
.,.,TRBV4-2,CASSQDLASSYNEQFF
.,.,TRBV29-1,CSVGRGGLSEQYF
TRBD2,.,TRBV29-1,CSVRGGPTSSSYEQYF
TRBD1,.,TRBV11-2,CASSSETGYSMDTQYF
.,.,TRBV5-4,CASSLTGNEQFF
TRBD1,.,TRBV29-1,CSVDGTGVAEQYF
.,.,TRBV5-1,CASRNSGVNTEAFF
TRBD1,.,TRBV7-9,CASRPDRGRSGELFF
.,.,TRBV19,CASRSTRSLSGANVLTF
.,.,TRBV7-2,CASSFPTGNQPQHF
TRBD1,.,TRBV11-1,CASSYRGRRYGYTF
TRBD2,few,TRBV30,CAWTSGDYNEQFF